This TCR beta chain was retrieved from a study of T cells in Graves' hyperthyroidism and ophthalmopathy. This clonotype was detected many times. A 10 ml volume of fresh peripheral blood provided the PBMCs. What was amplified from RNA transcripts were TCR beta CDR3 regions. Carried out on the TCR CDR3, a first-round RT-PCR used the HTBI primer set. In TCRdb, the multiplex PCR reads were re-called with MiXCR into one record per CDR3 protein. The table shows approximately 430,000 distinct CDR3 sequences, with approximately 14% occurring only once. This CDR3 spans 16 amino acids. Trimming at V came to 3 bases and at J to 2 bases, leaving 10 bases not matched to a gene. Germline V gene sequence: CDR1 KGHSH, CDR2 LQKENI.

This chain links TRBV18 with TRBJ2-7; TRBD2 matches at 7 bases. Sequenced sample: blood. This receptor was identified in a woman in her late teens or twenties with Graves' hyperthyroidism. The CDR3: CASSPSGPSGAYEQYF. The CDR3 DNA sequence: TGTGCCAGCTCACCTAGCGGTCCTAGCGGAGCCTACGAGCAGTACTTC.